This paragraph reports one T cell receptor beta chain. The data originate from a study of shared clonotypes between healthy human individuals. V shed 2 bases and J shed 5 bases, with 15 bases lying between them. The CDR3 extends over 15 amino acids. Germline values: CDR1 SEHNR, CDR2 FQNEAQ (reference sequence). Method: immunoSEQ multiplex PCR; TCRdb's copy keeps in-frame clones and lacks some. The sample gives roughly 1,600,000 clones, about 98.5% of which show up once; over 0.3% is in the top ten. The J gene is TRBJ2-5, the V gene TRBV7-9; a possible D gene is TRBD2 (6 bases). Sequencing was done on a sample of naive CD4+ T cells sorted from blood. Subset specified: CD45RA+ positively selected. The source is a man aged 30-40 years in good health. The CDR3 nucleotides read TGTGCCAGCAGCTTATATGGTGGTCGGGGGGAGACCCAGTACTTC. It encodes CASSLYGGRGETQYF.